This T cell receptor (beta chain) came from a study of blood T cell repertoires in COVID-19. For the study at large: Acute-phase and convalescent COVID-19 samples originated in the United States, Italy and Spain. Nucleic acid was either cDNA or gDNA, and it came from T cells, B-cell-depleted T cells, or PBMCs.

Germline-derived CDR1 and CDR2 are LGHDT and YNNKEL (reference sequence). Trimming at V came to 0 bases and at J to 4 bases, leaving 17 bases not matched to a gene. CDR3 size: 19 residues. Clones were sequenced by immunoSEQ multiplex PCR, and TCRdb holds only the in-frame ones, with some missing. The sample shows fewer than 120,000 clones, nearly 90% of them seen only once. Sample: peripheral blood. The TCR comes from a human donor in a cohort sampled during active COVID-19. The V call is TRBV3-1 (or the pseudogene TRBV3-2), the J call TRBJ1-1; 7 bases agree with TRBD1. DNA for the CDR3: TGTGCCAGCAGCCAAGATTCGGGAGGGTGGCAGGGGGAGGTCACTGAAGCTTTCTTT. This gives the protein CASSQDSGGWQGEVTEAFF.